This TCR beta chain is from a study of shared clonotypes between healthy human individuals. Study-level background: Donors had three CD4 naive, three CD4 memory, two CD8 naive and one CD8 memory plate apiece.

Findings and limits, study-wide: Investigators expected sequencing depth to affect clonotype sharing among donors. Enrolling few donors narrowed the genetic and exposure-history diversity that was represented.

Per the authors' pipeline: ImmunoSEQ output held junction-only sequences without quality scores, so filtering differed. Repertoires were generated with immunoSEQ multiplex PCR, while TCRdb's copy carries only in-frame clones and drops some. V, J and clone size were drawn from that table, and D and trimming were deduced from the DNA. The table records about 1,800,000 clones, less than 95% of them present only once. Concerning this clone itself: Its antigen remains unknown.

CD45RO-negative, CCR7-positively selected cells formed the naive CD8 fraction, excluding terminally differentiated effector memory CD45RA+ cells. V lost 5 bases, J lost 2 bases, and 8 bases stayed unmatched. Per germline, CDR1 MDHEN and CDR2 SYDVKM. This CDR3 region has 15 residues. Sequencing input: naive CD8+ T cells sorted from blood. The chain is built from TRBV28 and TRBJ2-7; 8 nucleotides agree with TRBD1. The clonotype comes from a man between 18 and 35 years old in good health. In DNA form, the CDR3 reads TGTGCCAGCAGTCGTCCGGGACAGGTTACCTACGAGCAGTACTTC. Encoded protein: CASSRPGQVTYEQYF.